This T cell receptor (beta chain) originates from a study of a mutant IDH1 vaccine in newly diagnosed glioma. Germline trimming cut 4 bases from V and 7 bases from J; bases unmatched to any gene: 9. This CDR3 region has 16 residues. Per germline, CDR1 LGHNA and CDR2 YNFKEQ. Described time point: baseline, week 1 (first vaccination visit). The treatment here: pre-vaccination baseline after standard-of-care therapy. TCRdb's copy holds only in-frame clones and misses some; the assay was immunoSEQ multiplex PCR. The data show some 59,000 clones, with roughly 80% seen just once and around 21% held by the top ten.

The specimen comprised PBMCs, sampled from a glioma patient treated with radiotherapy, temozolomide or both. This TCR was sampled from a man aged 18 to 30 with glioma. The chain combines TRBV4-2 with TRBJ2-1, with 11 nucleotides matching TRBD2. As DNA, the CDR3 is TGTGCCAGCAGCCCATCAACTAGCGGGAGTTTTAATGAGCAGTTCTTC. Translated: CASSPSTSGSFNEQFF.